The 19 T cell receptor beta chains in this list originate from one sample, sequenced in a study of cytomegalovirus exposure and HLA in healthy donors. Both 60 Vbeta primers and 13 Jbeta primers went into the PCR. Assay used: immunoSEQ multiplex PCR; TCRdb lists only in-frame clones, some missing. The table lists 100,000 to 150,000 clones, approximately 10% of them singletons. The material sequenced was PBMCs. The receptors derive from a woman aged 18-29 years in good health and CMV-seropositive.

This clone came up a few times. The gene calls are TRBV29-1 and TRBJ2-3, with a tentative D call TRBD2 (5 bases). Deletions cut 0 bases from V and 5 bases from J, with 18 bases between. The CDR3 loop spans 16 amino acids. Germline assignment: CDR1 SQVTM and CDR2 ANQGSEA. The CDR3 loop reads CSVEDPSGPARDTQYF. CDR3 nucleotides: TGCAGCGTTGAAGACCCCAGCGGACCCGCAAGAGATACGCAGTATTTT.

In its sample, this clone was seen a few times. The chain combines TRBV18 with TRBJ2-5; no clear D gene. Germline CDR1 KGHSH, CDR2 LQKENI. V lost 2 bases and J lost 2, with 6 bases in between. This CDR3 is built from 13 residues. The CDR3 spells CASSPNPQETQYF. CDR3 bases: TGTGCCAGCTCACCAAATCCACAAGAGACCCAGTACTTC.

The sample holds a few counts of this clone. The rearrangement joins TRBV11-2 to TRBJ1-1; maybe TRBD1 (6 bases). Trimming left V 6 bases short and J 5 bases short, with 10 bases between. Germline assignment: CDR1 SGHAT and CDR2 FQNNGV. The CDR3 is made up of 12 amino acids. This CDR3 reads CASRQGPTEAFF. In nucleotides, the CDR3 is TGTGCCAGCAGACAGGGACCAACTGAAGCTTTCTTT. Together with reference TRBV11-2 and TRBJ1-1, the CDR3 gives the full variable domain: EAGVAQSPRYKIIEKRQSVAFWCNPISGHATLYWYQQILGQGPKLLIQFQNNGVVDDSQLPKDRFSAERLKGVDSTLKIQPAKLEDSAVYLCASRQGPTEAFFGQGTRLTVV.

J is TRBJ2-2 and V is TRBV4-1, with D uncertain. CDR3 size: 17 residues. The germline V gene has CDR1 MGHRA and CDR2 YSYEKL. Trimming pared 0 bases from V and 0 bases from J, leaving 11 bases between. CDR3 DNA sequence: TGCGCCAGCAGCCAAGATAGCAGCAGAACGAACACCGGGGAGCTGTTTTTT. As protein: CASSQDSSRTNTGELFF.

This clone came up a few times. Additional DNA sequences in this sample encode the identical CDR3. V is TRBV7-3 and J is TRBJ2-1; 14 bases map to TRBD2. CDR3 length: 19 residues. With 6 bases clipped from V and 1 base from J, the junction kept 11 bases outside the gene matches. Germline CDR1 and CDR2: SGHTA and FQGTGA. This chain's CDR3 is CASSLVGLAGVSSYNEQFF. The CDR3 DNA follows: TGTGCCAGCAGTTTAGTGGGACTAGCGGGAGTTAGTTCCTACAATGAGCAGTTCTTC. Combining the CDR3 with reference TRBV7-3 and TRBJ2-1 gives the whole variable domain GAGVSQTPSNKVTEKGKYVELRCDPISGHTALYWYRQSLGQGPEFLIYFQGTGAADDSGLPNDRFFAVRPEGSVSTLKIQRTERGDSAVYLCASSLVGLAGVSSYNEQFFGPGTRLTVL.

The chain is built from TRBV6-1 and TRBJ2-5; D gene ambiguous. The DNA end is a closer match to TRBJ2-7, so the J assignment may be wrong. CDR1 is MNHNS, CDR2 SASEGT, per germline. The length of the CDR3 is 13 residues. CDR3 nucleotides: TGTGCCAGCAGTAGTGGTCTGTCAAACGAGCAGTACTTC. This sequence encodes CASSSGLSNEQYF.

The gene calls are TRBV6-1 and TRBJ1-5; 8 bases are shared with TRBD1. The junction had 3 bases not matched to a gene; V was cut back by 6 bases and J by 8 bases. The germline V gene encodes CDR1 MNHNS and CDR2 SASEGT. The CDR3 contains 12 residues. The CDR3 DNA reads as TGTGCCAGCAGCCAGACAGGGGAGCCCCAGCATTTT. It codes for CASSQTGEPQHF.

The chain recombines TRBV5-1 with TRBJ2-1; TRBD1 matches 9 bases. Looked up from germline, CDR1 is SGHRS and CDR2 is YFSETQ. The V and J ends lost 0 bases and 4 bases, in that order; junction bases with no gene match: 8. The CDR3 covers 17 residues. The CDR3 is CASSLARGQGIYNEQFF. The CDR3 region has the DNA TGCGCCAGCAGCTTGGCCCGCGGACAGGGGATTTACAATGAGCAGTTCTTC.

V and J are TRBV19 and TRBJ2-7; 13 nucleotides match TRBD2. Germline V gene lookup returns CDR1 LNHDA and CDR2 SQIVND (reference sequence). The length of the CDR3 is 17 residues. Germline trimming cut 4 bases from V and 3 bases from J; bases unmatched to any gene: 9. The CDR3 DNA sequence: TGTGCCAGTAGTACCCCGGGGGGGACTAGCGGGGTCTACGAGCAGTACTTC. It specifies CASSTPGGTSGVYEQYF.

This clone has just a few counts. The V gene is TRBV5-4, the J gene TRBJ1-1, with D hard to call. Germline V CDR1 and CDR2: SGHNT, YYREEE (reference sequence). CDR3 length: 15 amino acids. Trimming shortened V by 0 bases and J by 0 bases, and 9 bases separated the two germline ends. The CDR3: CASSLVAGMNTEAFF. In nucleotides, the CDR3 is TGTGCCAGCAGCTTGGTGGCGGGAATGAACACTGAAGCTTTCTTT.

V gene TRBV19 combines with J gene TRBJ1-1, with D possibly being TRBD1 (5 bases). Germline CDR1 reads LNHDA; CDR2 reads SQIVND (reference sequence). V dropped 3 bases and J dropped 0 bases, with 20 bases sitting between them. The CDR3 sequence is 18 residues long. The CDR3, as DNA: TGTGCCAGTAGTATCTGGGCCCTAGGAGGGGCGATGAACACTGAAGCTTTCTTT. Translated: CASSIWALGGAMNTEAFF.

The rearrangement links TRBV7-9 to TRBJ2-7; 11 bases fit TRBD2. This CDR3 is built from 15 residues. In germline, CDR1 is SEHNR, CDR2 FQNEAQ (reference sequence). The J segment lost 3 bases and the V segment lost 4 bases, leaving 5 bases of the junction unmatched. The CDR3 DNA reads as TGTGCCAGCAGCTCTCCGGGACTAGCGGACTACGAGCAGTACTTC. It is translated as CASSSPGLADYEQYF.

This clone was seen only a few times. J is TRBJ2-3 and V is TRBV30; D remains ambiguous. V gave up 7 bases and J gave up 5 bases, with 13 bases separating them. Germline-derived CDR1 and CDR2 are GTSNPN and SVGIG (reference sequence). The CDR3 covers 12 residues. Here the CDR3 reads CAFTYLEDTQYF. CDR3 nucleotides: TGTGCCTTTACCTACCTCGAAGATACGCAGTATTTT. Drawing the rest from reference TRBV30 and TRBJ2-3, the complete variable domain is SQTIHQWPATLVQPVGSPLSLECTVEGTSNPNLYWYRQAAGRGLQLLFYSVGIGQISSEVPQNLSASRPQDRQFILSSKKLLLSDSGFYLCAFTYLEDTQYFGPGTRLTVL.

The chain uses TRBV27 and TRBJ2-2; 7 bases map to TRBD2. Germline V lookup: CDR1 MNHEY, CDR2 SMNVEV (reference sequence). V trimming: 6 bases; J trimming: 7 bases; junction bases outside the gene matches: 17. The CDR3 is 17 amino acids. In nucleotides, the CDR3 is TGTGCCAGCAGCCCTGAGCCGGGACTACCTGTGGACGGGGAGCTGTTTTTT. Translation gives CASSPEPGLPVDGELFF.

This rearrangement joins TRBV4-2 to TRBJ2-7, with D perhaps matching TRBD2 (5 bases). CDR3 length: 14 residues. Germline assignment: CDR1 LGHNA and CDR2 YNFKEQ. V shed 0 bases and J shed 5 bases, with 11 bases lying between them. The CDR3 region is CASSQDLAEDEQYF. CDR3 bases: TGTGCCAGCAGCCAAGATCTAGCTGAGGACGAGCAGTACTTC.

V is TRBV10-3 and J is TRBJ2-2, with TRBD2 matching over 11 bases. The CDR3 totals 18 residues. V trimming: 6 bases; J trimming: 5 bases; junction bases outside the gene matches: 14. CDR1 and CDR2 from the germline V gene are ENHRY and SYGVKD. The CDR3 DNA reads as TGTGCCATCAGGTCTAGCCCCGGGACTAGCGGCCAAACCGGGGAGCTGTTTTTT. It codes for CAIRSSPGTSGQTGELFF.

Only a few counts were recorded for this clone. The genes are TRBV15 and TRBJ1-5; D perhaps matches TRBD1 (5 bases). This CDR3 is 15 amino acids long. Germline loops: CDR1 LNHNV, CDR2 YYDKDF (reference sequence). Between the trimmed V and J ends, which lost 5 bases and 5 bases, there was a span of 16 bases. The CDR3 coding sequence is TGTGCCACCAGCGGTCAGGGTTTTTTGCATCAGCCCCAGCATTTT. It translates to CATSGQGFLHQPQHF.

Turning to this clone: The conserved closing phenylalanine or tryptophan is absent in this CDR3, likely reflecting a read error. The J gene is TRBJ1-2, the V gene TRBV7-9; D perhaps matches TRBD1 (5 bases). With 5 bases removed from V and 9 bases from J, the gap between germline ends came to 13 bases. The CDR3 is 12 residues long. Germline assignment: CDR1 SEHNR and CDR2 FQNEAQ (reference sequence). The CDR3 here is CASSRDGGSYTV. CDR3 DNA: TGTGCCAGCAGCCGGGACGGGGGAAGCTACACCGTC.

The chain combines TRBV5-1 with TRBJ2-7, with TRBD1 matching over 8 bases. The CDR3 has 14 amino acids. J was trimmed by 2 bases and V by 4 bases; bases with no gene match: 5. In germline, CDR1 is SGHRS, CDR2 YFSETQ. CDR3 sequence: CASSPDRVAYEQYF. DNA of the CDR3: TGCGCCAGCAGCCCGGACAGGGTTGCCTACGAGCAGTACTTC. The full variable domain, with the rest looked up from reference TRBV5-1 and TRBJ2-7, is KAGVTQTPRYLIKTRGQQVTLSCSPISGHRSVSWYQQTPGQGLQFLFEYFSETQRNKGNFPGRFSGRQFSNSRSEMNVSTLELGDSALYLCASSPDRVAYEQYFGPGTRLTVT.